These T cell receptor beta chains were read from a single sample in a study of T cell responses to AZD1222 COVID-19 vaccine. Measured with immunoSEQ multiplex PCR; TCRdb has only the in-frame clones, and not every one. This table has tens of thousands of clones, 89% appearing once. The specimen was peripheral blood, collected on day 0 of AZD1222 vaccination. These receptors were obtained from an adult in good health. Each CDR3 is given without its conserved first and last residue. Each record gives: clone size, J gene, V gene, CDR3 protein. Clone size is shown for a subset of rows, as once, few, many or a class of expanded clone.

.	TRBJ1-3	TRBV4-2	ASRLQNTIY
.	TRBJ2-3	TRBV11-3	ASSPGQGEVTDTQY
.	TRBJ2-1	TRBV5-1	ASSTNGHSYNEQF
.	TRBJ2-5	TRBV7-6	ASSLAQETQY
.	TRBJ2-1	TRBV11-2	ASIRGLPGNEQF
.	TRBJ1-6	TRBV7-2	ASSWTGGGNSPLH
.	TRBJ2-1	TRBV10-3	AISGTSSRGLREQF
.	TRBJ1-3	TRBV5-4	ASSLSGISGNTIY
few	TRBJ2-2	TRBV6-5	ASTSSNTGELF
once	TRBJ1-1	TRBV10-3	AIRGRTRDTEAF
.	TRBJ1-4	TRBV7-2	ASSQAQGANEKLF
.	TRBJ1-2	TRBV29-1	SVGQGENYGYT
.	TRBJ2-3	TRBV24-1	ATSDSTSGRPPDTQY
.	TRBJ2-1	TRBV5-4	ASSLGGDNEQF
.	TRBJ2-1	TRBV5-1	ASTITGANNEQF
.	TRBJ1-2	TRBV14	ASSQGPGYT
.	TRBJ2-7	TRBV23-1	ASSHLQGARTTSSYEQY
.	TRBJ1-1	TRBV19	ASSRDRARSTEAF
.	TRBJ2-7	TRBV5-1	ASSIAPGRNEQY
.	TRBJ2-1	TRBV10-3	AISEGTSGRAGDKNEQF
.	TRBJ1-2	TRBV5-1	ASSPWDRGVFGYT
.	TRBJ1-4	TRBV2	ASEEVRNGEKLF